This TCR beta chain was observed in a study of cytomegalovirus exposure and HLA in healthy donors (dated by TCRdb to about 2017). General notes on the study: According to an earlier analysis of several hundred of the donors, roughly 180 million T cells yielded roughly 110 million unique TCR beta sequences and about 300 Gb of sequence data. An early release that covered 500 to 800 HLA-typed donors contained approximately 290 gigabases of sequencing data and tens of millions of unique TCR sequences. Of the roughly 430 genotyped donors, approximately 80% fell in the genetic ancestry cluster associated with self-reported Caucasian donors. The study aimed to test whether signatures of past pathogen exposure could be identified by cataloging public T cell receptors. The T cell repertoires of several hundred subjects were profiled by immunosequencing and related to cytomegalovirus serostatus. Along with the roughly 670-subject first cohort, a separate validation cohort of 120 different subjects was used. The study combined high-throughput TCR immunosequencing, statistical association of individual TCRs with disease status, and machine learning to predict cytomegalovirus infection status. In a later analysis, previously published TCR beta repertoires from 666 donors were re-analyzed and high-resolution HLA genotyping was added so that TCR occurrence patterns could be studied. Rather than drawing on any new phenotypic data, the later analysis identified candidate immune exposures from TCR beta sequences and the way those sequences occurred across donors. In an earlier analysis of 587 of the donors, high-throughput TCR beta sequencing was used to judge whether each TCR beta V gene segment behaved as functional or pseudogenic. Donor age, sex, ethnicity and CMV serostatus were collected together with the repertoire data. In a later genetic analysis, genome-wide SNP genotypes for about 65% of the 666 donors were used, and that subset was treated as a discovery cohort. All discovery cohort repertoires had been generated using a single sequencing platform. Both class I and class II loci were covered by HLA typing, at four-digit resolution. The number of donors typed differed by locus, with roughly 629-640 for A, B, C, DRB1 and DQB1, roughly 520 for DQA1, 600 to 610 for DPA1, and 400 to 490 for DPB1. Four to six DR-DQ haplotypes were handled as single units for association and clustering because linkage in the cohort was strong. Among about 370 genotyped donors of the cohort, an average of approximately 220,000 unique TCR beta nucleotide sequences was sequenced per donor, of which about 19% were non-productive.

In total, 600 or so healthy bone marrow donors made up the cohort. Cohort members were all nominally healthy when sampled, although unrecorded immune exposures were likely present. The donor tested CMV seronegative and was one of the 352 seronegative cohort members. Every donor gave a peripheral blood sample, and the peripheral blood mononuclear cells from that sample were used for TCR beta sequencing. Genomic DNA was extracted from the blood cell samples with the Qiagen DNeasy Blood Extraction Kit. CDR1 and CDR2 are drawn from the germline V gene: KGHSH, LQKENI. V sheds 2 bases and J sheds 0 bases, leaving 8 bases between their ends. Its CDR3 holds 15 amino acids, cysteine through phenylalanine. Only the CDR3 part of the read is kept: 45 bases, read in frame from the first base. Turning to this clone: Its antigen remains undetermined. Base qualities were left out, and no much larger clone turns up one base away.

The library was obtained by the immunoSEQ multiplex PCR assay. For the multiplex PCR, a mixture combining 60 forward primers for TCR Vbeta segments and 13 reverse primers for TCR Jbeta segments was used. The CDR3 region of rearranged TCR beta genes was amplified from genomic DNA with a multiplex PCR assay. The amplified TCR beta libraries were sequenced on the Illumina HiSeq System as 87-base-pair reads. The paper's processing steps were these. Across the 670 or so repertoires, a later analysis counted 80 million or so unique TCR beta chains, 8.5 million to 12 million of which were shared by at least two donors. Raw reads were error-corrected and collapsed into unique sequences by a nearest-neighbor algorithm in which closely related sequences were merged to remove PCR and sequencing errors. To assign V, D and J gene segments, CDR3 sequences were aligned to IMGT reference sequences. Each retained sequence needed at least a six-nucleotide match to both a V gene segment and a J gene segment. Rearrangements were called productive when the CDR3 lacked stop codons and stayed in frame with V and J; all others were non-productive. Following IMGT convention, CDR3 was defined as the stretch from the second conserved V-encoded cysteine to the conserved J-encoded phenylalanine. Sequences without an unambiguous match to a single V gene segment were excluded from the earlier analysis of over 500 of the donors. In an earlier analysis of several hundred of the donors, a V segment was called functional when productive rearrangements were above 56.7%, and segregating when the standard deviation between donors exceeded 5%. A statistical classification framework was built to diagnose cytomegalovirus status from the catalog of TCR beta chain sequences. In a later analysis, TCR nucleotide sequences were compared against IMGT/GENE-DB human TR gene sequences so that V and J genes could be assigned. In a later analysis, CDR3 sequences and most-parsimonious VDJ recombination scenarios were assigned using the TCRdist pipeline. In a later analysis, every TCR beta chain was defined by the combination of its CDR3 amino acid sequence and its V-gene family, and reads without a unique V-gene family were dropped. A later analysis removed several hundred highly shared, low-generation-probability nucleotide sequences to deal with suspected cross-contamination and a sequencing artifact. A later analysis calculated a clonal expansion index for each public chain from normalized within-repertoire ranks of inferred template counts. In a later analysis, generation probabilities were computed with a VDJ recombination model fitted to out-of-frame rearrangements, and the resulting probabilities were checked against IGoR. In a later analysis, TCR-TCR, TCR-HLA and TCR-CMV co-occurrence was scored with hypergeometric tests, and a repertoire-size bias correction was applied to TCR pairs. A later analysis estimated false discovery rates by permuting HLA or CMV assignments 20 times. In a later analysis, co-occurring TCRs were grouped with DBSCAN, and TCRdist sequence similarity was added when clustering was performed within HLA-allele-positive subsets. For co-occurrence clustering, repertoires with fewer than 30,000 or more than 120,000 public chains were excluded, along with four to six repertoires with anomalous nucleotide sharing. TCRdb retrieved this table from immuneACCESS and kept in-frame rearrangements only. Not all clones are present; in checked studies, unresolved V genes account for under half, and no reason is known for the remainder. V and J calls and clone size are given by that table; D and trimming were obtained from the DNA. For this sample there are some 97,000 clones; approximately 82% appear just once. Of the sample, 0.9% to 1.5% is held by the ten largest clones.

What the authors observed across the whole study: Compared with the roughly 720-donor mean, donors in an Asian-associated ancestry cluster had fewer N-insertions in productive TCRs, according to a later genetic analysis. In a later analysis, HLA-associated TCR beta chains were found to be more clonally expanded and to have lower generation probabilities than equally common non-associated chains. CMV serostatus was the only immune exposure information available for the cohort. Correlated functional status among segregating V segments might reflect linkage disequilibrium, but an unknown experimental factor could not be ruled out. In a later genetic analysis, a missense DCLRE1C variant was associated with V-gene and J-gene trimming of TCR beta chains, and the association was replicated in an independent cohort. According to a later analysis, TCR association rates differed among HLA loci, with DRB1 alleles showing the most associated TCRs and HLA-C alleles showing the fewest. In an earlier analysis of more than 450 of the donors, most TCR beta V segments were observed in productive rearrangements about 90% or about 30% of the time, broadly matching IMGT annotations. At a false discovery rate of 0.05, a later analysis linked roughly 17,000 TCR beta sequences to specific HLA alleles. Some IMGT-functional V segments, including TRBV6-2 and TRBV6-3, could not be told apart with the 87-base-pair reads, so those segments were excluded. This cohort had only TCR beta chains sequenced, and the lack of alpha or paired-chain data limited which features could be detected. A later analysis reported that several top co-occurrence clusters appeared linked to parvovirus B19, influenza, CMV and Epstein-Barr virus. The classifier was reported to diagnose cytomegalovirus status with high specificity and sensitivity in both the original cohort and the validation cohort. A further reported finding was that TCR beta sequences accurately predicted the HLA-A and HLA-B alleles for most subjects in the first cohort. About 17 rarely observed V segments, including chromosome 9 orphons, were excluded from the earlier analysis of some 590 of the donors because counts were too low. Because HLA typing was unavailable for some donors at each locus, only the typed subset was used in association tests. According to the authors, the approach could potentially be generalized to other disease states and immunological phenotypes. Most TCR sequences were seen in very few donors, while some public TCRs were found in many individuals. Roughly uniform sequencing depth across donors was assumed in presence/absence analyses, although this assumption may not hold. Most CMV-associated TCR beta chains appeared to be HLA-restricted in a later analysis, and the HLA associations seemed to be driven largely by CMV exposure. In vitro tests confirmed that a few of the cytomegalovirus-associated TCR beta chains recognize cytomegalovirus antigens. The study gave a list of 150 to 200 TCR beta chains associated with cytomegalovirus. A group of highly shared sequence variants was considered likely to be a technical artifact of the sequencing pipeline. When HLA alleles, especially DR and DQ, strongly co-occurred, TCR associations were difficult to assign to individual alleles.

Recombination joined TRBV18 with TRBJ2-1; the D gene cannot be named for sure. The clonotype comes from a woman in her late teens or twenties in good health and CMV-seronegative. Sequenced input: PBMCs. The nucleotide sequence reads TGTGCCAGCTCACCAACTTTAAGCTCCTACAATGAGCAGTTCTTC. Its protein product is CASSPTLSSYNEQFF.